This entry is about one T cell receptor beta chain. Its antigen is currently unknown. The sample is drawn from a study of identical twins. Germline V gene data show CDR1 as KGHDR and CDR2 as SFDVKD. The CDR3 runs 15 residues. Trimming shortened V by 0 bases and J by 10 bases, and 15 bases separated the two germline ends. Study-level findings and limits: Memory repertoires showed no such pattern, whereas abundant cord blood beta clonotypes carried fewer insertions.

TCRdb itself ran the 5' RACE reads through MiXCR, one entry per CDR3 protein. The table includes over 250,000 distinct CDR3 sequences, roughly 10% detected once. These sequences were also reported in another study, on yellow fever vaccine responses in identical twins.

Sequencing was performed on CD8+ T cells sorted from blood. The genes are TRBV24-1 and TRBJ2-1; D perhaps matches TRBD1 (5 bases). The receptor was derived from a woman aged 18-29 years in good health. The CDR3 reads CATSDLGGAAGEQFF. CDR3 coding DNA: TGTGCCACCAGTGATTTGGGTGGGGCGGCCGGGGAGCAGTTCTTC.